The rows below give T cell receptor beta chains drawn from one sample of a study of blood T cell repertoires in COVID-19. Clones were read by immunoSEQ multiplex PCR, and TCRdb kept only the in-frame ones, dropping some. The sample contains more than 200,000 clones, approximately 88% of which appear only once. Sequences were obtained from peripheral blood. The receptor set was obtained from a human donor in a cohort sampled during active COVID-19. Each CDR3 is given with its conserved first and last residue. A D gene is named only where the DNA matches it firmly. Only part of the rows carry a size: once, few, many, or a class if the clone is expanded.

j_call clone_size v_call d_call cdr3_nt cdr3_aa
TRBJ2-1 many TRBV6-5 TRBD2 TGTGCCAGCAGGGTTAGCGGGCGTTACAATGAGCAGTTCTTC CASRVSGRYNEQFF
TRBJ2-5 few TRBV27 TRBD1 TGTGCCAGCGCGGACAGGGCGCCTCAAGAGACCCAGTACTTC CASADRAPQETQYF
TRBJ2-7 - TRBV27 - TGTGCCAGCAGGGGGGGTGGTGGCTACGAGCAGTACTTC CASRGGGGYEQYF
TRBJ2-5 - TRBV4-1 TRBD2 TGCGCCAGCAGCCAAGGGCGTCTAGCGGGGGGGGAGACCCAGTACTTC CASSQGRLAGGETQYF
TRBJ1-2 - TRBV12-3/TRBV12-4 - TGTGCCAGCAGTTTAGGGGGCGGCTACACCTTC CASSLGGGYTF
TRBJ2-5 - TRBV3-1/TRBV3-2 TRBD2 TGTGCCAGCAGCCTAAGCGGGAGCCAAGAGACCCAGTACTTC CASSLSGSQETQYF
TRBJ2-4 - TRBV6-4 - TGTGCCAGCAGTGACTCGATTCATGCTATCCCTGCGTGCCGCAAAAACATTCAGTACTTC CASSDSIHAIPACRKNIQYF
TRBJ1-1 once TRBV3-1/TRBV3-2 - TGTGCCAGCAGCCAAGCGGGAGGATTTGGCACTGAAGCTTTCTTT CASSQAGGFGTEAFF
TRBJ1-2 - TRBV19 - TGTGCCAGTAGTATTTCCCCCTCACTAGACTATGGCTACACCTTC CASSISPSLDYGYTF
TRBJ1-2 once TRBV5-8 - TGTGCCAGCAGCTTGTTGGGGGAGGAATTTGGCTACACCTTC CASSLLGEEFGYTF
TRBJ1-2 - TRBV14 - TGTGCCAGCAGCCCCTTACAGGGCAGGCGAGGGACGGGCTACACCTTC CASSPLQGRRGTGYTF